This TCR beta chain comes out of a study of PD-1 blockade in classical Hodgkin lymphoma. Here immunoSEQ multiplex PCR was the method, and the copy in TCRdb shows in-frame clones only, minus some. The repertoire holds under 35,000 clones, approximately 67% seen once, with 3.5% to 4% in the top ten. This CDR3 contains 16 residues. The V gene's germline CDR1 is SGHAT and CDR2 FQDESV (reference sequence). J was trimmed by 3 bases and V by 8 bases; bases with no gene match: 10. Points from the study as a whole: Newly diagnosed patients were reported to start with lower TCR diversity than healthy donors.

Worth noting for this clone: Its antigen is undetermined.

The time point here: cycle 4 day 1 (C4D1), after five to seven weeks of nivolumab. All patients experienced relapse after autologous stem cell transplantation, and brentuximab vedotin exposure was variable. The chain couples TRBV11-1 to TRBJ2-5, with 12 bases matching TRBD2. Sample: peripheral blood mononuclear cells (PBMCs), taken before the fourth cycle of nivolumab. The origin of this receptor is a human donor with classical Hodgkin lymphoma. CDR3 DNA: TGTGCCAGCGGAGCCGGGACTAGCGGGTTTGAAGAGACCCAGTACTTC. It yields the protein CASGAGTSGFEETQYF.